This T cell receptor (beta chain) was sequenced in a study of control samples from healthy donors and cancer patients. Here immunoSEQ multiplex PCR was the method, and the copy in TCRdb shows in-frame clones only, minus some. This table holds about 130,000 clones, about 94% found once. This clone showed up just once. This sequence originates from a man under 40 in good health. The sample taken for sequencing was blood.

CDR3 nucleotides: TGCGCCAGCAGGGTGGGCAACACCTACGAGCAGTACTTC. It translates to CASRVGNTYEQYF. The chain uses TRBV5-1 and TRBJ2-7; D call uncertain. In germline, CDR1 is SGHRS, CDR2 YFSETQ. With 5 bases removed from V and 2 bases from J, the gap between germline ends came to 11 bases. This CDR3 spans 13 amino acids. Full variable domain (remainder filled in from reference TRBV5-1 and TRBJ2-7): KAGVTQTPRYLIKTRGQQVTLSCSPISGHRSVSWYQQTPGQGLQFLFEYFSETQRNKGNFPGRFSGRQFSNSRSEMNVSTLELGDSALYLCASRVGNTYEQYFGPGTRLTVT.